This T cell receptor beta chain comes out of a study of blood T cell repertoires in COVID-19. Background on the study: Samples of COVID-19 (acute and convalescent) were obtained from the United States, Italy and Spain.

V gave up 8 bases and J gave up 1 base; unmatched junction bases: 10. The CDR3 loop spans 15 amino acids. Germline CDR1 reads LNHDA; CDR2 reads SQIVND (reference sequence). In the study's own analysis: Estimation of nucleated cell counts was performed using reference gene primer amplification. The method was immunoSEQ multiplex PCR; TCRdb's version includes in-frame clones alone and lacks a portion of them. That table gives V, J and clone size, and the DNA gave D and trimming. The sample gives roughly 280,000 clones, roughly 80% of which show up once; about 4.5% is in the top ten. Sample: peripheral blood. This receptor was obtained from a man aged 55-75 years who had recovered from COVID-19. The chain employs TRBV19 and TRBJ1-2; 7 nucleotides align to TRBD1. The CDR3: CASREGQQINYGYTF. The CDR3 region has the DNA TGTGCCAGTCGCGAGGGACAGCAGATTAACTATGGCTACACCTTC.